This passage covers 7 T cell receptor beta chains from one sample sequenced in a study of cytomegalovirus exposure and HLA in healthy donors. PCR amplification relied on 60 Vbeta primers (plus 13 Jbeta primers). Sequencing was performed with immunoSEQ multiplex PCR; in TCRdb, only in-frame clones are kept and a portion is missing. Its clone listing holds 150,000 to 200,000 clones. What was sequenced was PBMCs. These receptors all come from a man aged 30-40 years in good health and CMV-seronegative.

This chain connects TRBV5-4 to TRBJ2-2; 8 bases are a match to TRBD2. CDR1 is SGHNT and CDR2 is YYREEE in the germline V gene (reference sequence). This CDR3 comprises 16 residues. V trimming: 9 bases; J trimming: 3 bases; junction bases outside the gene matches: 13. CDR3 DNA: TGTGCCACTCACCACAAGCTAGCGGGTGACACCGGGGAGCTGTTTTTT. Translating gives CATHHKLAGDTGELFF. Using reference TRBV5-4 and TRBJ2-2 for the parts outside the CDR3, the full variable domain is ETGVTQSPTHLIKTRGQQVTLRCSSQSGHNTVSWYQQALGQGPQFIFQYYREEENGRGNFPPRFSGLQFPNYSSELNVNALELDDSALYLCATHHKLAGDTGELFFGEGSRLTVL.

The chain employs TRBV4-2 and TRBJ2-1; the match to TRBD2 covers 8 bases. The trim removed 3 bases at V and 6 bases at J, leaving 10 bases unmatched. The CDR3 is 16 amino acids. The V gene's germline CDR1 is LGHNA and CDR2 YNFKEQ. CDR3 in amino acids: CASSHPDERGTNEQFF. CDR3 nucleotide sequence: TGTGCCAGCAGCCATCCCGACGAGCGGGGGACCAATGAGCAGTTCTTC.

This chain uses TRBV20-1 with TRBJ1-3, with D hard to call. Germline V gives CDR1 DFQATT, CDR2 SNEGSKA (reference sequence). This CDR3 is built from 11 residues. The V end lost 6 bases, the J end lost 8 bases, and 11 bases lay between the germline ends. DNA of the CDR3: TGCAGTGCCCGACGCACAGACACCATATATTTT. Its protein is CSARRTDTIYF.

The chain couples TRBV30 to TRBJ2-5; D may be TRBD1 (5 bases). The J call could be wrong; TRBJ2-7 is a better fit for the DNA end. The CDR3 is 16 residues long. Germline V CDR1 and CDR2: GTSNPN, SVGIG (reference sequence). CDR3 nucleotides: TGTGCCTGGAGAGGCGGTTTGACAGCCCCCTCCTACGAGCAGTACTTC. Its protein is CAWRGGLTAPSYEQYF.

The gene calls are TRBV27 and TRBJ2-2; D not resolved. The V gene lost 4 bases and the J gene lost 1 base, with 7 bases spanning the gap. Germline CDR1 is MNHEY and CDR2 is SMNVEV (reference sequence). This CDR3 is built from 14 residues. Here the CDR3 reads CASSSPWNTGELFF. The CDR3 DNA sequence: TGTGCCAGCAGTTCTCCTTGGAACACCGGGGAGCTGTTTTTT.

The V and J genes are TRBV2 and TRBJ2-3; 10 positions match TRBD2. This CDR3 has 16 amino acids. Germline-derived CDR1 and CDR2 are SNHLY and FYNNEI. The trim removed 5 bases at V and 6 bases at J, leaving 11 bases unmatched. The CDR3 loop reads CASSPWGLAGDDTQYF. The CDR3 DNA is TGTGCCAGCAGTCCGTGGGGGCTAGCGGGAGACGATACGCAGTATTTT.

This chain joins TRBV13 and TRBJ2-7; D call uncertain. This CDR3 has 15 amino acids. Germline V gene lookup returns CDR1 PRHDT and CDR2 FYEKMQ (reference sequence). V gave up 5 bases and J gave up 0 bases, with 14 bases separating them. The DNA of the CDR3 is TGTGCCAGCAGCCCAGGTGGCAGCTTCTCCTACGAGCAGTACTTC. It specifies CASSPGGSFSYEQYF.